This TCR beta chain derives from a study of T-cell reconstitution after alpha-beta-depleted transplantation in children. Study results and limitations: Fresh T-cell production supplied most of the T-cell counts and diversity seen one year after transplant.

The J segment lost 5 bases and the V segment lost 5 bases, leaving 10 bases of the junction unmatched. The CDR3 contains 17 residues. The germline CDR1 and CDR2 sequences are SGHTA and FQGNSA. Using unique molecular identifiers, the investigators prepared the TCRbeta library. TCRdb re-called the PCR reads through MiXCR, storing one row per CDR3 protein. The table shows under 300,000 distinct CDR3 sequences, with around 10% occurring only once. This clonotype was observed at least ten times. Its antigen remains unidentified. The sequencing here drew on peripheral blood, taken 180 days after TCRalphabeta/CD19-depleted stem cell transplant. The receptor's source is a male patient between 2 and 10 years old who had a stem cell transplant for chronic granulomatous disease, so the T cells may come from the graft donor. The genes are TRBV7-2 and TRBJ2-5, with 14 bases identical to TRBD2. The CDR3 nucleotides read TGTGCCAGCAGCCTAAAGGGACTAGCGGGAGCTGCCGAGACCCAGTACTTC. Protein product: CASSLKGLAGAAETQYF.